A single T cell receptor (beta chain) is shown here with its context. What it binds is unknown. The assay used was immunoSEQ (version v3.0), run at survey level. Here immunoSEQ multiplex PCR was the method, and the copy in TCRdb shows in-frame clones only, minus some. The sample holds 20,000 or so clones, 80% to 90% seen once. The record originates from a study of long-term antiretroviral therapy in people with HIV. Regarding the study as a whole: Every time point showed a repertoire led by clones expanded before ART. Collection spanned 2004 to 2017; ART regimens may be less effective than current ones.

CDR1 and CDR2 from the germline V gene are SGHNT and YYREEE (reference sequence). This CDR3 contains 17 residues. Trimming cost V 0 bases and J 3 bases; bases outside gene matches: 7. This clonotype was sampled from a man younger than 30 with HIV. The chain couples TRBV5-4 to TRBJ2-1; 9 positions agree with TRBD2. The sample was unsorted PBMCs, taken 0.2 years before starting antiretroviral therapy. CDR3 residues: CASSLGSGLANYNEQFF. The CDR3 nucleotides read TGTGCCAGCAGCTTGGGATCGGGACTAGCCAACTACAATGAGCAGTTCTTC.